This TCR beta chain was retrieved from a study of blood T cell repertoires in COVID-19. Background on the study: COVID-19 samples, acute and convalescent, were from the United States, Italy and Spain. The analysed material was cDNA or gDNA that came from T cells, B-cell-depleted T cells, or PBMCs.

V gave up 7 bases and J gave up 3 bases; unmatched junction bases: 6. CDR1 and CDR2 (germline): MNHNY, SVGAGI (reference sequence). The CDR3 runs 14 residues. TCRdb's copy holds only in-frame clones and misses some; the assay was immunoSEQ multiplex PCR. In the table there are roughly 160,000 clones, approximately 91% of which are singletons. What was sequenced was peripheral blood. This clonotype originated in a man in his late teens or twenties with COVID-19, enrolled during active disease. This chain joins TRBV6-6 and TRBJ2-7; 10 bases agree with TRBD1. The CDR3 spells CASKFRDRGYEQYF. The CDR3 nucleotides are TGTGCCAGCAAATTCCGGGACAGGGGCTACGAGCAGTACTTC.